This is a list of T cell receptor beta chains from one sample in a study of T-cell reconstitution after alpha-beta-depleted transplantation in children. Each CDR3 protein is one row after TCRdb ran MiXCR on the PCR reads. The top ten hold 29% of the sample, which has approximately 430,000 distinct CDR3 sequences, 15% to 20% seen once. The source was PBMCs, mostly from graft donor cells, collected 360 days after TCRalphabeta/CD19-depleted stem cell transplant. The receptors were sampled from a boy less than two years old who had a stem cell transplant for Wiskott-Aldrich syndrome, so the T cells may come from the graft donor. Each CDR3 is given without its conserved first and last residue.

v_call cdr3_aa
TRBV15 ATSRDRGETQY
TRBV12-3/TRBV12-4 ASSEAGLVNEQF
TRBV5-1 ASRLATGVLNEQF
TRBV29-1 SVQDRIYGYT
TRBV12-3/TRBV12-4 ASSLTPLSKTEAF
TRBV5-1 ASSPPTSYEQY
TRBV6-5 ASSRDLSSYEQY
TRBV7-9 ASSAIYEQY
TRBV5-1 ASSPHSGANVLT
TRBV29-1 SVPDRAEAF
TRBV27 ASKRSGLGTDTQY
TRBV28 ASSLALDRSYGYT
TRBV14 ASSLSRSLYREQY
TRBV5-1 ASSLSQGARNEQF
TRBV20-1 SAGGPIEQY
TRBV29-1 SVHRGNEQF
TRBV11-2 ASSRVRDRLYNEQF
TRBV12-3/TRBV12-4 ASSPRTRKSSYNEQF
TRBV5-5 ASSWEQGPYEQY
TRBV5-1 ASSVTGELQF
TRBV6-1 ASSGWTAVGLTGELF
TRBV5-1 ASSFGALAYNEQF
TRBV29-1 SVEGLAETQY
TRBV28 ASTGQSSTDTQY
TRBV11-2 ASSATRDAKGYVYNEQF
TRBV18 ASSPRLAEEQY
TRBV12-3/TRBV12-4 ASSLVGKSYNEQF
TRBV2 ASSKILLGPDTQY
TRBV12-3/TRBV12-4 ASRGTGRGKTQY
TRBV12-3/TRBV12-4 ASSLGSRRGVNEKLF
TRBV28 ASSWTGRPNYGYT
TRBV6-2/TRBV6-3 ASSYSIGVRYNEQF
TRBV6-5 ASSYGGFEEKLF
TRBV13 VSSPSPGAGETQY
TRBV25-1 ASSVGWNNEQF
TRBV12-3/TRBV12-4 AGIRRPGRPGELF
TRBV19 ASRYLRAGTEAF
TRBV20-1 SASLVAGDEQF
TRBV5-1 ASSLPAGDGNTEAF